In its sample, the clone carrying this T cell receptor beta chain was seen a few times. Its target is not known. This specimen belongs to a study of T-cell memory formation after mild COVID-19. The overall study: The two donors had largely donor-specific TCR clusters.

TCRdb re-analysed the 5' RACE reads in MiXCR, keeping a single row per CDR3 protein. The data show roughly 150,000 distinct CDR3 sequences, approximately 25% seen once. The CDR3 contains 13 residues. The ends were cut back, 5 bases at V and 3 bases at J, with 7 bases in the middle. Germline V lookup: CDR1 MDHEN, CDR2 SYDVKM. Findings and limits, study-wide: CD8+ contracting clones occupied EMRA, while CD4+ ones occupied mainly CM and EM. There was no confirmation that second-wave clones peaking on day 37 were SARS-CoV-2 specific. Pre-infection memory held some responding clones, suggesting pre-existing cross-reactive T cells responded.

The origin of this receptor is an adult woman who had mild COVID-19 (a few samples of this study predate the infection). Cell type and time point are not known. The sample comprised PBMCs or a T cell subset sorted from them (not recorded which). The chain has TRBV28 and TRBJ2-2; D unresolved. Here the CDR3 reads CASSLHYTGELFF. The CDR3 DNA is TGTGCCAGCAGTCTACACTACACCGGGGAGCTGTTTTTT.